The 20 T cell receptor beta chains below all came from one sample that was sequenced in a study of Ad26.COV2.S vaccination and SARS-CoV-2 variants. Treatment indicated: around 19 received Ad26.COV2.S at low or high dose, single or two shots; about 5 received placebo; per-sample allocation not given. Collection of the samples took place on day 63 after the first injection of vaccine or placebo. Method: immunoSEQ multiplex PCR; TCRdb's copy keeps in-frame clones and lacks some. This table has 500,000 or so clones, roughly nine tenths appearing once. The starting material was peripheral blood, obtained in a trial of Ad26.COV2.S vaccine versus placebo. These receptors all stem from a person aged 18-65 years who received the Ad26.COV2.S COVID-19 vaccine or a placebo.

The V gene is TRBV15, the J gene TRBJ2-1, with 7 bases identical to TRBD2. The CDR3 runs 12 residues. CDR1 and CDR2 from the germline V gene are LNHNV and YYDKDF (reference sequence). The J segment lost 5 bases and the V segment lost 11 bases, leaving 6 bases of the junction unmatched. CDR3: CASQRGDNEQFF. CDR3 nucleotides: TGTGCCTCACAGCGGGGTGACAATGAGCAGTTCTTC.

This chain joins TRBV7-4 and TRBJ1-3; D remains ambiguous. The germline V gene has CDR1 SGHVT and CDR2 SQSDAQ. Between the trimmed V and J ends, which lost 2 bases and 4 bases, there was a span of 18 bases. The CDR3 has 17 amino acids. CDR3 in DNA: TGTGCCAGCAGCTTATGTATCGCGGGATTGTGGGGAAACACCATATATTTT. This encodes CASSLCIAGLWGNTIYF.

In nucleotides, the CDR3 is TGTGCCAGTAGCACAGGACAGGCGGCCAAAAACATTCAGTACTTC. Its translation is CASSTGQAAKNIQYF. This chain connects TRBV19 to TRBJ2-4; 7 positions agree with TRBD1. Germline values: CDR1 LNHDA, CDR2 SQIVND (reference sequence). This CDR3 spans 15 amino acids. J was trimmed by 1 base and V by 6 bases; bases with no gene match: 6.

The chain is built from TRBV19 and TRBJ1-5, with TRBD1 as a possible D gene (6 bases). Trimming pared 3 bases from V and 5 bases from J, leaving 17 bases between. The CDR3 has 16 residues. Germline lookup yields CDR1 LNHDA and CDR2 SQIVND (reference sequence). CDR3 sequence (DNA): TGTGCCAGTAGTATTTTGACAGGCCTTGCGGATCAGCCCCAGCATTTT. Its protein is CASSILTGLADQPQHF.

The V and J genes are TRBV29-1 and TRBJ1-1; D possibly corresponds to TRBD1 (5 bases). The CDR3 is 13 residues long. Trimming removed 6 bases at V and 6 bases at J, with 17 bases between. The germline V gene encodes CDR1 SQVTM and CDR2 ANQGSEA. CDR3 amino acids: CSVSPGIGAEAFF. CDR3 sequence (DNA): TGCAGCGTCTCGCCAGGGATCGGCGCTGAAGCTTTCTTT.

The chain's CDR3 is CASSILPQSIYSNQPQHF. The CDR3 DNA reads TGTGCCAGTAGTATACTCCCCCAGTCTATCTATAGCAATCAGCCCCAGCATTTT. The chain combines TRBV19 with TRBJ1-5; D gene ambiguous. CDR1 is LNHDA, CDR2 SQIVND, per germline (reference sequence). V lost 2 bases, J lost 0 bases, and 17 bases lay in between. The CDR3 is 18 amino acids.

This clone showed up just once. The rearrangement links TRBV28 to TRBJ2-1; D not certain. This CDR3 has 12 amino acids. Trimming took 6 bases from V and 6 from J, leaving 9 bases between them. In germline, CDR1 is MDHEN, CDR2 SYDVKM. In DNA form, the CDR3 reads TGTGCCAGCAGCCTTGTGGGCAATGAGCAGTTCTTC. Amino acid sequence: CASSLVGNEQFF.

In regard to this clone: The junction departs from germline at one end; a sequencing error may be responsible. The J gene is TRBJ2-3, the V gene TRBV7-7, with TRBD2 matching 10 bases. The CDR3 extends over 16 amino acids. Germline V gene sequence: CDR1 SSHAT, CDR2 FNYEAQ (reference sequence). Here the CDR3 DNA reads TGTGCTAGCAGCCGCGGACTAGCGGTGGGCACAGATACGCAGTATTTT. Its protein is CASSRGLAVGTDTQYF.

The chain uses TRBV7-2 and TRBJ2-2; D is uncertain. This CDR3 comprises 12 residues. Between the trimmed V and J ends, which lost 5 bases and 6 bases, there was a span of 7 bases. CDR1 SGHTA and CDR2 FQGNSA come from the germline V gene. For the CDR3, the DNA is TGTGCCAGCAGCCCCTACGCCGGGGAGCTGTTTTTT. Translating it yields CASSPYAGELFF.

The chain uses TRBV7-8 and TRBJ2-5, with 11 bases identical to TRBD1. V lost 2 bases to trimming and J lost 5 bases; unmatched junction nucleotides: 1. CDR3 length: 14 amino acids. CDR1 SGHVS and CDR2 FQNEAQ come from the germline V gene. This chain's CDR3 is CASSLRTGGETQYF. CDR3 in DNA: TGTGCCAGCAGCTTAAGGACAGGGGGCGAGACCCAGTACTTC. The entire variable domain, with the rest obtained from reference TRBV7-8 and TRBJ2-5, is as follows: GAGVSQSPRYKVAKRGQDVALRCDPISGHVSLFWYQQALGQGPEFLTYFQNEAQLDKSGLPSDRFFAERPEGSVSTLKIQRTQQEDSAVYLCASSLRTGGETQYFGPGTRLLVL.

The chain links TRBV4-3 to TRBJ2-7; D unresolved. CDR3 size: 14 residues. With 0 bases removed from V and 6 bases from J, the gap between germline ends came to 12 bases. Germline V lookup: CDR1 LGHNA, CDR2 YSLEER. CDR3 sequence: CASSQDKDRVEQYF. The CDR3 DNA reads TGCGCCAGCAGCCAAGATAAGGATCGGGTCGAGCAGTACTTC.

The chain links TRBV7-2 to TRBJ2-3; 14 bases fit TRBD2. Germline CDR1 and CDR2: SGHTA and FQGNSA. The length of the CDR3 is 15 residues. Trimming took 3 bases from V and 7 from J; bases not matched to a gene: 3. The CDR3 sequence: CASSFRTSGRNTQYF. Written as DNA, the CDR3 is TGTGCCAGCAGCTTCAGGACTAGCGGGAGGAATACGCAGTATTTT.

This clone came up once. This chain connects TRBV6-6 to TRBJ1-2; possibly TRBD1 for D (6 bases). The germline gives CDR1 MNHNY, CDR2 SVGAGI (reference sequence). Trimming stripped 4 bases from V and 6 bases from J, with 12 bases between. The CDR3 has 13 amino acids. CDR3 in amino acids: CASSFQGRNGYTF. In DNA form, the CDR3 reads TGTGCCAGCAGTTTTCAGGGGAGGAATGGCTACACCTTC.

The chain couples TRBV10-3 to TRBJ1-5; D gene ambiguous. V lost 4 bases and J 4 bases, leaving 11 bases between the germline ends. This CDR3 contains 14 residues. Germline CDR1 ENHRY, CDR2 SYGVKD. The CDR3 is CAISGSSGNQPQHF. CDR3 DNA: TGTGCCATCAGTGGTAGTTCCGGAAATCAGCCCCAGCATTTT.

The chain is built from TRBV18 and TRBJ2-3; D gene unclear. Germline loops: CDR1 KGHSH, CDR2 LQKENI. V was clipped by 2 bases and J by 2 bases, with 11 bases between them. CDR3 length: 15 amino acids. The CDR3: CASSPVSPDTDTQYF. CDR3 sequence (DNA): TGTGCCAGCTCACCAGTGTCGCCAGACACAGATACGCAGTATTTT.

The chain carries TRBV5-1 and TRBJ2-7, with a tentative D call TRBD1 (6 bases). In germline, CDR1 is SGHRS, CDR2 YFSETQ. The CDR3 runs to 14 residues. Between the trimmed V and J ends, which lost 4 bases and 4 bases, there was a span of 15 bases. CDR3 nucleotides: TGCGCCAGCAGCCTGGACAGTACTGAATACGAGCAGTACTTC. Its protein product is CASSLDSTEYEQYF.

This chain connects TRBV20-1 to TRBJ1-6; D may be TRBD1 (6 bases). The CDR3 covers 16 residues. Between the trimmed V and J ends, which lost 3 bases and 4 bases, there was a span of 16 bases. Germline CDR1 DFQATT, CDR2 SNEGSKA (reference sequence). Written as DNA, the CDR3 is TGCAGTGCTAGTCCCGGGGGCGGTCGATATAATTCACCCCTCCACTTT. Its translation is CSASPGGGRYNSPLHF.

The V and J genes are TRBV19 and TRBJ1-3; D is unresolved. V was shortened by 3 bases and J by 0 bases, with 12 bases between the two germline ends. The germline V gene has CDR1 LNHDA and CDR2 SQIVND (reference sequence). The CDR3 is 16 residues long. The CDR3 loop reads CASSILGIRSGNTIYF. Here the CDR3 DNA reads TGTGCCAGTAGTATTCTGGGGATCCGCTCTGGAAACACCATATATTTT.

The genes are TRBV7-2 and TRBJ2-5, with D unresolved. CDR3 size: 13 residues. V shed 4 bases and J shed 1 base, with 7 bases lying between them. Germline CDR1 and CDR2: SGHTA and FQGNSA. The CDR3 region has the DNA TGTGCCAGCAGCTCAGTCCCCCAAGAGACCCAGTACTTC. It specifies CASSSVPQETQYF.

The chain uses TRBV5-4 and TRBJ2-5; TRBD1 matches at 9 bases. J was trimmed by 4 bases and V by 7 bases; bases with no gene match: 14. This CDR3 is built from 16 residues. Germline CDR1 reads SGHNT; CDR2 reads YYREEE (reference sequence). The DNA of the CDR3 is TGTGCCAGCTTCCACCGGGACAGGGCTTCCCCAGAGACCCAGTACTTC. This translates into CASFHRDRASPETQYF.